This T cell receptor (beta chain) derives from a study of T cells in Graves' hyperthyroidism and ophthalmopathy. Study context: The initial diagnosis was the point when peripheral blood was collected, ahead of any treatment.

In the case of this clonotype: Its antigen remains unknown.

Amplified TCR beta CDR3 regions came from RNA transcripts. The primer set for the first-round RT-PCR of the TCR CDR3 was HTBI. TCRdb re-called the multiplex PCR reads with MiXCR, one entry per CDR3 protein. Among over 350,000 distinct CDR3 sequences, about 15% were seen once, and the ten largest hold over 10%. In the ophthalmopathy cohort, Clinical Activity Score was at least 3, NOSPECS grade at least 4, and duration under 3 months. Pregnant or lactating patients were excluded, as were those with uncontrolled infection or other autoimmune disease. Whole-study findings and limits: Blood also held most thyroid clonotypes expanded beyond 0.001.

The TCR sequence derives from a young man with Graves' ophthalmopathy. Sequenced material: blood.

This CDR3 is CASSSKGASSYEQYF. CDR3 DNA sequence: TGTGCCAGCAGTTCTAAGGGGGCGAGCTCCTACGAGCAGTACTTC. This chain uses TRBV28 with TRBJ2-7; 7 nucleotides align to TRBD1. The CDR3 length is 15 residues. V was pared by 4 bases and J by 0 bases, with 6 bases of the junction left unmatched. The germline V gene encodes CDR1 MDHEN and CDR2 SYDVKM.